This TCR beta chain appears in the sequencing data of a study of shared clonotypes between healthy human individuals. Findings and caveats of the study: The represented genetic and exposure-history diversity was limited by the small number of donors. It was the non-shared clonotypes that had lower generation probabilities than clonotypes shared by all four donors. Roughly 5% of naive CD4 clonotypes were shared across several donors.

Worth noting for this clone: Its antigen is currently unknown.

Sequencing was performed with immunoSEQ multiplex PCR; in TCRdb, only in-frame clones are kept and a portion is missing. Altogether some 630,000 clones are present, roughly 95% being singletons, with the ten largest covering roughly 0.1%. Positive CCR7 selection of CD45RO-negative cells yielded the naive CD8 cells, and terminally differentiated effector memory CD45RA+ cells were excluded. This clonotype was obtained from a woman aged 30 to 39 in good health. The sample was naive CD8+ T cells sorted from blood.

CDR3 region: CASSSMYQETQYF. DNA for the CDR3: TGTGCCAGCAGTTCCATGTATCAAGAGACCCAGTACTTC. The chain uses TRBV28 and TRBJ2-5, with unresolved D. V was trimmed by 4 bases and J by 2 bases, leaving 8 bases between them. Germline loops: CDR1 MDHEN, CDR2 SYDVKM. This CDR3 contains 13 residues.